The 6 T cell receptor beta chains listed next were all sequenced from one sample in a study of identifying expanded T cells in peripheral blood. Sequenced by immunoSEQ multiplex PCR; TCRdb stores in-frame clones only, minus some. The table lists approximately 100,000 clones, about 83% of them singletons, with about a sixth in the top ten. The specimen sequenced was blood. The receptors stem from a person between 18 and 75 years old in good health.

The chain links TRBV7-6 to TRBJ2-1; 12 bases map to TRBD2. CDR1 and CDR2 (germline): SGHVS, FNYEAQ. The junction had 8 bases not matched to a gene; V was cut back by 5 bases and J by 9 bases. This CDR3 is 15 amino acids long. The CDR3 bases are TGTGCCAGCAGCCTTACGTCTAGCGGGGGGGCTGAGCAGTTCTTC. Translating it yields CASSLTSSGGAEQFF.

This chain links TRBV4-3 with TRBJ1-1, with TRBD1 identical over 12 bases. Germline V gene data show CDR1 as LGHNA and CDR2 as YSLEER. CDR3 length: 15 residues. The V gene end was trimmed by 4 bases and the J gene end by 3 bases; junction bases not matched to a gene: 3. CDR3 loop: CASSLGTGGYTEAFF. CDR3 coding DNA: TGCGCCAGCAGCCTAGGGACAGGGGGCTACACTGAAGCTTTCTTT.

The genes are TRBV27 and TRBJ2-7; the match to TRBD1 covers 10 bases. Per the germline V gene, CDR1 is MNHEY and CDR2 is SMNVEV (reference sequence). With V trimmed by 2 bases and J by 7 bases, 5 bases remained unmatched. The CDR3 consists of 14 residues. CDR3 nucleotides: TGTGCCAGCAGTTTAGGACAGGGGGTAGGAGAGCAGTACTTC. This codes for CASSLGQGVGEQYF.

This clone was detected only a few times. The chain carries TRBV18 and TRBJ1-1, with a possible D match to TRBD1 (5 bases). Trimming removed 3 bases from V and 0 bases from J, with 5 bases in between. CDR1 and CDR2 from the germline V gene are KGHSH and LQKENI. The CDR3 is 13 amino acids. The CDR3 is CASSPDMNTEAFF. The CDR3 DNA reads as TGTGCCAGCTCACCGGACATGAACACTGAAGCTTTCTTT.

The chain combines TRBV9 with TRBJ1-2; 10 bases are shared with TRBD1. The CDR3 has 17 amino acids. With 2 bases clipped from V and 5 bases from J, the junction kept 12 bases outside the gene matches. Germline-derived CDR1 and CDR2 are SGDLS and YYNGEE. The DNA of the CDR3 is TGTGCCAGCAGCGTCCGGGACAGGGGTTTATTAGGATATGGCTACACCTTC. The encoded protein is CASSVRDRGLLGYGYTF.

CDR3 loop: CASSWDRGSNGYTF. For the CDR3, the DNA is TGTGCCAGCAGTTGGGACAGGGGGAGCAATGGCTACACCTTC. The V gene is TRBV6-6, the J gene TRBJ1-2, with 11 bases identical to TRBD1. V was pared by 4 bases and J by 6 bases, with 4 bases of the junction left unmatched. CDR3 size: 14 residues. Germline CDR1 and CDR2: MNHNY and SVGAGI (reference sequence).